One sample yielded the 2 T cell receptor beta chains listed below, sequenced in a study of T cells in Graves' hyperthyroidism and ophthalmopathy. TCR beta CDR3 regions were amplified from RNA transcripts. Using the HTBI primer set, a first-round RT-PCR was run on the TCR CDR3. TCRdb redid the calling of the multiplex PCR reads with MiXCR, one entry per CDR3 protein. This sample yields a few hundred thousand distinct CDR3 sequences, of which 15% to 19% are seen a single time; under 8% belongs to the top ten. The sequencing input was blood. The receptors originated from a woman in her thirties with Graves' hyperthyroidism.

The chain combines TRBV10-3 with TRBJ2-5; maybe TRBD2 (6 bases). This CDR3 is built from 14 residues. The V and J ends lost 4 bases and 5 bases respectively, with 14 bases between them. CDR1 is ENHRY, CDR2 SYGVKD, per germline. The CDR3 spells CAISGLVAGETQYF. Here the CDR3 DNA reads TGTGCCATCAGTGGCCTGGTCGCGGGGGAGACCCAGTACTTC.

The chain links TRBV4-1 to TRBJ2-7, with TRBD2 identical over 10 bases. Trimming cost V 2 bases and J 9 bases; bases outside gene matches: 10. CDR1 MGHRA and CDR2 YSYEKL come from the germline V gene. The CDR3 length is 15 residues. The CDR3 here is CASSQPTSGKLWQYF. The CDR3 bases are TGCGCCAGCAGCCAACCTACTAGCGGGAAACTATGGCAGTACTTC.